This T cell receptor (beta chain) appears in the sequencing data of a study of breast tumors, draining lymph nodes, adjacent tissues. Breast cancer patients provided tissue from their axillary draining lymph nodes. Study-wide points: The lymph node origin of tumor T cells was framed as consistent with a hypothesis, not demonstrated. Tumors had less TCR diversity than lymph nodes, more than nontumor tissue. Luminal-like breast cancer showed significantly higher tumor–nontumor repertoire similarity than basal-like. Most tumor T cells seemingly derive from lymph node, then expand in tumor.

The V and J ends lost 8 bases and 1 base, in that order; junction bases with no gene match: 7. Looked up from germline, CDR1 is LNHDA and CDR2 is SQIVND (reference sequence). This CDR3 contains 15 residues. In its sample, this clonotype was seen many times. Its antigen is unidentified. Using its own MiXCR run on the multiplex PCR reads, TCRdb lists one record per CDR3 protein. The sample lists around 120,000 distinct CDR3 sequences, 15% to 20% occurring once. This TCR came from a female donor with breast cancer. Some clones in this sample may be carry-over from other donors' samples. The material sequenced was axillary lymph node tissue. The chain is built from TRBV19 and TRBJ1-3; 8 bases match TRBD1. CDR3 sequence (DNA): TGTGCCAGTGGAAGGACAGGGACTTCTGGAAACACCATATATTTT. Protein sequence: CASGRTGTSGNTIYF.